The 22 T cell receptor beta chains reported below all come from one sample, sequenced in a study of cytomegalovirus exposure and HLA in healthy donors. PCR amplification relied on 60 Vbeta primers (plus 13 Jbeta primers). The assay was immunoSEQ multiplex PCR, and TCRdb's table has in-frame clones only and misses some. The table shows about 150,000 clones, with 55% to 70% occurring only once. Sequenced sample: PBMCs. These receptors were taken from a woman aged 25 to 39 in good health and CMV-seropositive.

The CDR3 DNA is TGTGCCACCAGCAGAGATTCCACAGGGGGCAGGAATGGCTACACCTTC. Translated, it gives CATSRDSTGGRNGYTF. The chain has TRBV15 and TRBJ1-2; 9 positions agree with TRBD1. CDR1 and CDR2 (germline): LNHNV, YYDKDF (reference sequence). Germline trimming cut 0 bases from V and 6 bases from J; bases unmatched to any gene: 8. The CDR3 runs 16 residues. Together with reference TRBV15 and TRBJ1-2, the CDR3 gives the full variable domain: DAMVIQNPRYQVTQFGKPVTLSCSQTLNHNVMYWYQQKSSQAPKLLFHYYDKDFNNEADTPDNFQSRRPNTSFCFLDIRSPGLGDTAMYLCATSRDSTGGRNGYTFGSGTRLTVV.

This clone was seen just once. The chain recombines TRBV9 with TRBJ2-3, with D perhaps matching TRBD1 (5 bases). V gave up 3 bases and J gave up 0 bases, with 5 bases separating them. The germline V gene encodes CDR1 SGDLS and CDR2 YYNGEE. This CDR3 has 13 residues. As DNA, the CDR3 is TGTGCCAGCAGCGGGGGCAGCACAGATACGCAGTATTTT. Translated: CASSGGSTDTQYF.

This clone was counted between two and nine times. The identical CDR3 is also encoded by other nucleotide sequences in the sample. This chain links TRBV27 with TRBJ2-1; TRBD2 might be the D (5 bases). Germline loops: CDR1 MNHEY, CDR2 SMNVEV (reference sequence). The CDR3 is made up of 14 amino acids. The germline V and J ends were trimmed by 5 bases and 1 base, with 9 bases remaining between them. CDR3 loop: CASSRTGSYNEQFF. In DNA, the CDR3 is TGTGCCAGCAGTCGTACGGGGTCCTACAATGAGCAGTTCTTC.

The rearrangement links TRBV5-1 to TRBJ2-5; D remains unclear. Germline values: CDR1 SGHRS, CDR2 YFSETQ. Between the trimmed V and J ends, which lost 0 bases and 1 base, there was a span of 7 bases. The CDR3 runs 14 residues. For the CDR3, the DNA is TGCGCCAGCAGCTTGGGGCAGGTCCAAGAGACCCAGTACTTC. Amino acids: CASSLGQVQETQYF.

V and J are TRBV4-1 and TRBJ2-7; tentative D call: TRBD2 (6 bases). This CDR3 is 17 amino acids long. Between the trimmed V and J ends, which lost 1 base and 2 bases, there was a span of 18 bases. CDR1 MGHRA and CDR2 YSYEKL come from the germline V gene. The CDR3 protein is CASSQASRDGRTYEQYF. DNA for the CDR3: TGCGCCAGCAGCCAAGCCTCCCGGGACGGGAGAACCTACGAGCAGTACTTC.

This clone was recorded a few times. CDR3: CSVEEAGRYGYTF. The CDR3 region has the DNA TGCAGCGTTGAAGAGGCAGGGAGGTATGGCTACACCTTC. The J gene is TRBJ1-2, the V gene TRBV29-1; D possibly corresponds to TRBD1 (5 bases). This CDR3 spans 13 amino acids. Germline CDR1 reads SQVTM; CDR2 reads ANQGSEA. V was shortened by 0 bases and J by 5 bases, with 10 bases between the two germline ends.

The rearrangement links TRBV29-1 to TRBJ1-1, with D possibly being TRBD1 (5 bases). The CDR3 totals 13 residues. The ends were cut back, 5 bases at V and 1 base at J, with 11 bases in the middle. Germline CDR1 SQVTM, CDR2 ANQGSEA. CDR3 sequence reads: CSVSGGTNTEAFF. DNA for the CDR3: TGCAGCGTTTCCGGGGGGACGAACACTGAAGCTTTCTTT.

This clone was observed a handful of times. CDR3 in DNA: TGTGCCAGCAGTCCCGGACAGGGCGGAATCTATGGCTACACCTTC. Translation gives CASSPGQGGIYGYTF. The chain has TRBV2 and TRBJ1-2, with 8 bases fitting TRBD1. The V segment lost 5 bases and the J segment 4 bases; nucleotides outside the gene matches: 9. Germline CDR1 and CDR2: SNHLY and FYNNEI. The CDR3 extends over 15 amino acids.

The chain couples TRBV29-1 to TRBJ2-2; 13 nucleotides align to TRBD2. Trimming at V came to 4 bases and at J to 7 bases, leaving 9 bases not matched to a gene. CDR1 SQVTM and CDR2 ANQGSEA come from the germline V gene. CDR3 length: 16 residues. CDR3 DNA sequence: TGCAGCGTTGTAACCCCACTAGCGGGAGGGGACGGGGAGCTGTTTTTT. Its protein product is CSVVTPLAGGDGELFF.

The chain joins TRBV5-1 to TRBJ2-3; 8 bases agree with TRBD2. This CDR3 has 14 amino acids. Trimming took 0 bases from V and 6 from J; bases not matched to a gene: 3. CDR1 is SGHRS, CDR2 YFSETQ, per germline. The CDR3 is CASSLAGGRDTQYF. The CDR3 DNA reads TGCGCCAGCAGCTTGGCGGGGGGGCGGGATACGCAGTATTTT.

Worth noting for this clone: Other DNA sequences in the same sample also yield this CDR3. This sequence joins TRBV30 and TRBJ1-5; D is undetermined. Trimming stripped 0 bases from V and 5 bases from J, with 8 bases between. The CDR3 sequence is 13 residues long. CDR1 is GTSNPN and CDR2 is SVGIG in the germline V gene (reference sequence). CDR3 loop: CAWSVQSDQPQHF. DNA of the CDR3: TGTGCCTGGAGTGTACAATCAGATCAGCCCCAGCATTTT.

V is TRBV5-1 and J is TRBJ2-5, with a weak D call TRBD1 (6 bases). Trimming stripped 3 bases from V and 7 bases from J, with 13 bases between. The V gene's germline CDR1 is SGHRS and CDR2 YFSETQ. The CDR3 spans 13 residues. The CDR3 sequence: CASSSQGFGTQYF. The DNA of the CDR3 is TGCGCCAGCAGCTCACAGGGATTCGGGACCCAGTACTTC.

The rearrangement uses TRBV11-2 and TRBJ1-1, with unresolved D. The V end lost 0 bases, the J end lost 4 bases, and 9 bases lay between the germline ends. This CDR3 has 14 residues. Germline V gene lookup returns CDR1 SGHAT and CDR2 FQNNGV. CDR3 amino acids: CASSLDPGTTEAFF. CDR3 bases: TGTGCCAGCAGCTTAGACCCAGGTACCACTGAAGCTTTCTTT.

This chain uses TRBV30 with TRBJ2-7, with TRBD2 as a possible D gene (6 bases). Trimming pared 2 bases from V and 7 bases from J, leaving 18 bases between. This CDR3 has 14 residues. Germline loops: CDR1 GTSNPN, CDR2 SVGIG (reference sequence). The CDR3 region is CAWSLPRLVIEQYF. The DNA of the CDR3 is TGTGCCTGGAGTCTCCCGAGACTAGTAATAGAGCAGTACTTC.

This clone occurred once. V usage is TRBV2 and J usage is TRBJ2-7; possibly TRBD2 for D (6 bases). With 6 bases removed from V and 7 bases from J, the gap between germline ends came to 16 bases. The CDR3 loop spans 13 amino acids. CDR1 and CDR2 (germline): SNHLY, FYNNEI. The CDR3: CASRPNWAGEQYF. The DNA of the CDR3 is TGTGCCAGCAGGCCTAATTGGGCGGGGGAGCAGTACTTC.

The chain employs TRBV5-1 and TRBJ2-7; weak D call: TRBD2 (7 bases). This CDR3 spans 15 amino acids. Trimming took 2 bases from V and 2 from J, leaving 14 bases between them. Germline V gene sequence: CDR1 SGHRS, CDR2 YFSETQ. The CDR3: CASSLSGGQPYEQYF. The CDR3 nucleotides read TGCGCCAGCAGCTTATCCGGGGGGCAGCCCTACGAGCAGTACTTC.

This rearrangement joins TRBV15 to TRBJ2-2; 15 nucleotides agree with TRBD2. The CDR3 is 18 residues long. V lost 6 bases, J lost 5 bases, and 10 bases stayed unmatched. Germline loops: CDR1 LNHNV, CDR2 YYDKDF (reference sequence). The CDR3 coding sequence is TGTGCCACCAGTCGTCTGGGACTAGCGGGAGGTGGGACCGGGGAGCTGTTTTTT. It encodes CATSRLGLAGGGTGELFF. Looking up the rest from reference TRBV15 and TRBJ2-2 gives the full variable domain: DAMVIQNPRYQVTQFGKPVTLSCSQTLNHNVMYWYQQKSSQAPKLLFHYYDKDFNNEADTPDNFQSRRPNTSFCFLDIRSPGLGDTAMYLCATSRLGLAGGGTGELFFGEGSRLTVL.

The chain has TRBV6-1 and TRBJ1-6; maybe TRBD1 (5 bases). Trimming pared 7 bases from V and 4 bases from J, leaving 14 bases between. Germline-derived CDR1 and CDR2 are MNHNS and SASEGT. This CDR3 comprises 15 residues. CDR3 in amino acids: CASIERQTYNSPLHF. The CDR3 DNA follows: TGTGCCAGCATCGAACGACAGACATATAATTCACCCCTCCACTTT.

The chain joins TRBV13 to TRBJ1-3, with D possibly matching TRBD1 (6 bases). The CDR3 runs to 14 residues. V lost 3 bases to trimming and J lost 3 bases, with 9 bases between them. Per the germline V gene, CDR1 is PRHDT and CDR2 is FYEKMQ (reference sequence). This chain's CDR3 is CASSFGRGGNTIYF. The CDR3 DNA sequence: TGTGCCAGCAGCTTTGGCAGGGGTGGAAACACCATATATTTT. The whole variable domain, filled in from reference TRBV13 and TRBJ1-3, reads AAGVIQSPRHLIKEKRETATLKCYPIPRHDTVYWYQQGPGQDPQFLISFYEKMQSDKGSIPDRFSAQQFSDYHSELNMSSLELGDSALYFCASSFGRGGNTIYFGEGSWLTVV.

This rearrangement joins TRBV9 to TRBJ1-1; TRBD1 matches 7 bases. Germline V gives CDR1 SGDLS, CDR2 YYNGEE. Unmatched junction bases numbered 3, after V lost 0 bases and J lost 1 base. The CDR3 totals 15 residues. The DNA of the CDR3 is TGTGCCAGCAGCGTAGATGGACAGGAGAACACTGAAGCTTTCTTT. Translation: CASSVDGQENTEAFF.

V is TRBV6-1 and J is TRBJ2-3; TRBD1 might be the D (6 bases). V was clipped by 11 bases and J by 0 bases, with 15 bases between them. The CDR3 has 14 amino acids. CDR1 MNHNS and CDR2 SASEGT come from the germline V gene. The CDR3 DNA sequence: TGTGCCCTACCCGACAGGAACAGCACAGATACGCAGTATTTT. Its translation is CALPDRNSTDTQYF.

The CDR3 bases are TGTGCCAGCAGCTTAGGACTAGCGGGGGGGCAAGAGACCCAGTACTTC. Translating gives CASSLGLAGGQETQYF. The chain uses TRBV7-9 and TRBJ2-5; 14 nucleotides agree with TRBD2. The CDR3 runs 16 residues. Germline V gene data show CDR1 as SEHNR and CDR2 as FQNEAQ (reference sequence). J lost 2 bases, V lost 1 base, and 0 bases had no gene match.